The 9 T cell receptor beta chains in this list originate from one sample, sequenced in a study of control samples from healthy donors and cancer patients. Assay used: immunoSEQ multiplex PCR; TCRdb lists only in-frame clones, some missing. The sample contains around 150,000 clones, 89% of which appear only once. The sample consisted of blood. These receptors were taken from a man younger than 45 in good health.

The rearrangement joins TRBV7-3 to TRBJ2-6; D remains unclear. V was pared by 7 bases and J by 0 bases, with 7 bases between. The CDR3 sequence is 14 residues long. Germline V gene sequence: CDR1 SGHTA, CDR2 FQGTGA. The CDR3 DNA reads TGTGCCAGCAATAATCGCTCTGGGGCCAACGTCCTGACTTTC. Translation gives CASNNRSGANVLTF.

This chain uses TRBV7-9 with TRBJ2-3; 9 bases fit TRBD1. The CDR3 consists of 15 residues. The trim removed 4 bases at V and 5 bases at J, leaving 7 bases unmatched. The V gene's germline CDR1 is SEHNR and CDR2 FQNEAQ (reference sequence). This CDR3 is CASSSPGQGGDTQYF. DNA for the CDR3: TGTGCCAGCAGCTCGCCGGGACAGGGAGGAGATACGCAGTATTTT.

This clone came up many times. This chain connects TRBV7-7 to TRBJ2-7; 8 nucleotides line up with TRBD1. The CDR3 sequence is 14 residues long. Germline CDR1 is SSHAT and CDR2 is FNYEAQ (reference sequence). V was clipped by 1 base and J by 6 bases; unmatched bases: 5. CDR3 sequence reads: CASSLGTGLSEQYF. CDR3 nucleotides: TGTGCCAGCAGCTTAGGGACAGGGCTCAGCGAGCAGTACTTC.

The chain carries TRBV6-5 and TRBJ2-5; D is undetermined. Per the germline V gene, CDR1 is MNHEY and CDR2 is SVGAGI. The CDR3 totals 16 residues. V was pared by 2 bases and J by 5 bases, with 18 bases between. CDR3 residues: CASSYRALQEAETQYF. The DNA for the CDR3 is TGTGCCAGCAGTTACCGAGCTCTCCAAGAGGCGGAGACCCAGTACTTC.

The chain combines TRBV11-3 with TRBJ1-2, with 7 bases lining up with TRBD1. J lost 14 bases, V lost 9 bases, and 12 bases had no gene match. CDR1 is SGHNT, CDR2 YENEEA, per germline. This CDR3 spans 11 amino acids. CDR3 protein: CASRDRDSQTF. The CDR3 nucleotides read TGTGCCAGTAGAGACCGGGACAGTCAAACCTTC.

The chain combines TRBV7-9 with TRBJ2-1; 7 nucleotides match TRBD1. After removal of 1 base from V and 8 bases from J, the junction contained 5 bases not matched to a gene. Per the germline V gene, CDR1 is SEHNR and CDR2 is FQNEAQ (reference sequence). CDR3 size: 14 residues. Here the CDR3 reads CASSLGTGLYEQFF. DNA of the CDR3: TGTGCCAGCAGCTTAGGGACAGGCCTGTATGAGCAGTTCTTC.

This clone was observed a handful of times. This sample includes further DNA sequences coding for the same CDR3. CDR3 region: CASSRQGPQETQYF. The CDR3 region has the DNA TGTGCCAGCAGTCGACAGGGACCCCAAGAGACCCAGTACTTC. The genes are TRBV3-1 (or the pseudogene TRBV3-2) and TRBJ2-5; 7 nucleotides agree with TRBD1. The CDR3 is made up of 14 amino acids. Germline loops: CDR1 LGHDT, CDR2 YNNKEL (reference sequence). After removal of 6 bases from V and 1 base from J, the junction contained 5 bases not matched to a gene.

The J gene is TRBJ2-5, the V gene TRBV6-4; weak D call: TRBD2 (5 bases). The V end lost 4 bases, the J end lost 4 bases, and 10 bases lay between the germline ends. Germline CDR1 is MRHNA and CDR2 is SNTAGT. The CDR3 consists of 13 residues. The CDR3 nucleotides read TGTGCCAGCAGTGTTCGGGGTGCAGAGACCCAGTACTTC. Translation: CASSVRGAETQYF.

The chain couples TRBV4-1 to TRBJ1-4; D perhaps matches TRBD1 (5 bases). The germline V and J ends were trimmed by 0 bases and 7 bases, with 21 bases remaining between them. The CDR3 length is 18 residues. Per the germline V gene, CDR1 is MGHRA and CDR2 is YSYEKL. The CDR3 DNA reads as TGCGCCAGCAGCCAAGATCCGCTATTTACGGGAGGGGTTGAAAAACTGTTTTTT. It is translated as CASSQDPLFTGGVEKLFF.